The clone carrying this TCR beta chain was seen a few times. The study reverse transcribed the entire isolated RNA, so it sequenced expressed TCRB transcripts. Here immunoSEQ multiplex PCR was the method, and the copy in TCRdb shows in-frame clones only, minus some. Altogether some 240,000 clones are present, approximately 11% being singletons, with the ten largest covering approximately 1.5%. The V and J ends lost 0 bases and 6 bases respectively, with 9 bases between them. This CDR3 region has 14 residues. Germline-derived CDR1 and CDR2 are SEHNR and FQNEAQ (reference sequence). This sample is part of a study of beta chain features in type 1 diabetes.

The chain links TRBV7-9 to TRBJ2-1; no definite D call. The sequence came from a man in his late teens or twenties in good health. Material: central memory CD4+ T cells from blood. The CDR3 DNA sequence: TGTGCCAGCAGCTTAGCGGAGCACTCCAATGAGCAGTTCTTC. It yields the protein CASSLAEHSNEQFF.